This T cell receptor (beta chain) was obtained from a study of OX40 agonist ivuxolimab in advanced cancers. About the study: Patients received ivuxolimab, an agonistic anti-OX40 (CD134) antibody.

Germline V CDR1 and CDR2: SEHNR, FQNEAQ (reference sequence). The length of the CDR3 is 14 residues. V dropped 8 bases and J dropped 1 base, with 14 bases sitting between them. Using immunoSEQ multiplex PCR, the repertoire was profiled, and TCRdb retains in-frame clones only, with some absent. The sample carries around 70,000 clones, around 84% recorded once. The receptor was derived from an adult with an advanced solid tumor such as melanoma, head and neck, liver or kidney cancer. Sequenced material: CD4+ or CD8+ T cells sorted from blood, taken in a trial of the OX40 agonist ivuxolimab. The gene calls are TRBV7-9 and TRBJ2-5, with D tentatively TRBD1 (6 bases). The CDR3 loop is CASGIGDTQETQYF. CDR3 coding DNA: TGTGCCAGCGGAATAGGGGACACCCAAGAGACCCAGTACTTC.